The 21 T cell receptor beta chains below all came from one sample that was sequenced in a study of blood T cell repertoires in COVID-19. The repertoire was sequenced with immunoSEQ multiplex PCR; TCRdb's copy has only in-frame clones and lacks some. The table includes roughly 180,000 clones, over 70% detected once. Material for sequencing was PBMCs or T cells enriched from blood (not recorded which). The origin of the receptors is a man aged 55-75 years who had been exposed to COVID-19.

The chain couples TRBV10-3 to TRBJ2-1; 7 bases line up with TRBD2. This CDR3 spans 15 amino acids. Unmatched junction bases numbered 15, after V lost 9 bases and J lost 7 bases. CDR1 is ENHRY, CDR2 SYGVKD, per germline. CDR3 protein: CAILTSAGLGNEQFF. CDR3 bases: TGTGCCATTCTCACTAGCGCTGGGTTAGGGAATGAGCAGTTCTTC.

This clone was counted once. V and J are TRBV9 and TRBJ2-1; the match to TRBD2 covers 16 bases. The length of the CDR3 is 22 residues. Looked up from germline, CDR1 is SGDLS and CDR2 is YYNGEE. The V gene end was trimmed by 3 bases and the J gene end by 0 bases; junction bases not matched to a gene: 15. The CDR3 region is CASSEGPGLAGGSSSSYNEQFF. The CDR3 nucleotides read TGTGCCAGCAGCGAGGGCCCGGGACTAGCGGGAGGGTCCTCCAGCTCCTACAATGAGCAGTTCTTC.

The chain links TRBV28 to TRBJ1-3, with D possibly matching TRBD1 (6 bases). This CDR3 is built from 15 residues. Trimming took 3 bases from V and 2 from J, leaving 11 bases between them. CDR1 and CDR2 (germline): MDHEN, SYDVKM. In nucleotides, the CDR3 is TGTGCCAGCAGTTTTACAGGGCATCCTGGAAACACCATATATTTT. Encoded protein: CASSFTGHPGNTIYF.

The chain recombines TRBV7-8 with TRBJ1-1; D is perhaps TRBD1 (5 bases). V lost 7 bases, J lost 1 base, and 7 bases lay in between. CDR1 is SGHVS and CDR2 is FQNEAQ in the germline V gene. The CDR3 has 12 amino acids. The CDR3 coding sequence is TGTGCCAGCAACCAGGGGAACACTGAAGCTTTCTTT. Encoded protein: CASNQGNTEAFF.

V is TRBV5-1 and J is TRBJ1-1; weak D call: TRBD1 (6 bases). The V end was cut by 0 bases, the J end by 0 bases, with 15 bases between. The CDR3 sequence is 17 residues long. Germline CDR1 and CDR2: SGHRS and YFSETQ. DNA of the CDR3: TGCGCCAGCAGCTTGGACAGGGTCCCTTCTATGAACACTGAAGCTTTCTTT. Protein sequence: CASSLDRVPSMNTEAFF.

V usage is TRBV19 and J usage is TRBJ2-6; perhaps TRBD2 as D (6 bases). The germline gives CDR1 LNHDA, CDR2 SQIVND (reference sequence). The ends were cut back, 1 base at V and 0 bases at J, with 10 bases in the middle. This CDR3 has 17 amino acids. The DNA of the CDR3 is TGTGCCAGTAGTATAGTCGTCGGGGGCTCTGGGGCCAACGTCCTGACTTTC. Its protein product is CASSIVVGGSGANVLTF.

This chain uses TRBV18 with TRBJ1-1; 11 positions agree with TRBD1. The V segment lost 0 bases and the J segment 6 bases; nucleotides outside the gene matches: 6. Germline CDR1 is KGHSH and CDR2 is LQKENI. The CDR3 spans 16 residues. CDR3 nucleotide sequence: TGTGCCAGCTCACCACCCGGCGGGACAGGGGGTTCTGAAGCTTTCTTT. Amino acids: CASSPPGGTGGSEAFF.

The chain is built from TRBV6-5 and TRBJ2-1; a possible D gene is TRBD2 (5 bases). This CDR3 contains 16 residues. V lost 2 bases to trimming and J lost 4 bases, with 15 bases between them. Germline V gives CDR1 MNHEY, CDR2 SVGAGI. CDR3 amino acids: CASSYIQPSLYNEQFF. CDR3 DNA: TGTGCCAGCAGTTACATTCAGCCTAGCTTATACAATGAGCAGTTCTTC.

The chain carries TRBV3-1 (or the pseudogene TRBV3-2) and TRBJ2-7, with D perhaps TRBD1 (6 bases). The V end lost 4 bases, the J end lost 7 bases, and 14 bases lay between the germline ends. This CDR3 has 13 residues. Germline CDR1 reads LGHDT; CDR2 reads YNNKEL (reference sequence). The CDR3 region is CASSPSQGLEQYF. The CDR3 DNA reads as TGTGCCAGCAGCCCGTCACAGGGCCTAGAGCAGTACTTC.

The chain is built from TRBV9 and TRBJ2-5; 10 bases map to TRBD1. The trim removed 1 base at V and 4 bases at J, leaving 4 bases unmatched. CDR1 is SGDLS and CDR2 is YYNGEE in the germline V gene. The length of the CDR3 is 15 residues. CDR3 residues: CASSVKGTGVETQYF. In DNA, the CDR3 is TGTGCCAGCAGCGTAAAGGGGACAGGGGTAGAGACCCAGTACTTC.

This chain links TRBV9 with TRBJ1-2; TRBD1 agrees at 7 bases. Germline lookup yields CDR1 SGDLS and CDR2 YYNGEE. The junction had 12 bases not matched to a gene; V was cut back by 3 bases and J by 4 bases. The CDR3 is 16 amino acids. This chain's CDR3 is CASSGTGTALPYGYTF. The DNA of the CDR3 is TGTGCCAGCAGCGGGACCGGGACAGCTTTACCCTATGGCTACACCTTC. The full variable domain, its missing parts supplied by reference TRBV9 and TRBJ1-2, is DSGVTQTPKHLITATGQRVTLRCSPRSGDLSVYWYQQSLDQGLQFLIQYYNGEERAKGNILERFSAQQFPDLHSELNLSSLELGDSALYFCASSGTGTALPYGYTFGSGTRLTVV.

This clone was counted only a few times. This rearrangement joins TRBV2 to TRBJ1-1; maybe TRBD1 (5 bases). Germline V CDR1 and CDR2: SNHLY, FYNNEI. The length of the CDR3 is 16 residues. V lost 4 bases and J lost 1, with 16 bases in between. Here the CDR3 DNA reads TGTGCCAGCAGTGTGAGTCGAACAGGACCGAACACTGAAGCTTTCTTT. Translated, it gives CASSVSRTGPNTEAFF.

This chain joins TRBV12-3 or TRBV12-4 and TRBJ2-7, with D possibly TRBD1 on 5 matching bases. Trimming stripped 3 bases from V and 6 bases from J, with 9 bases between. The CDR3 length is 12 residues. CDR3 amino acids: CASSFSGSEQYF. CDR3 sequence (DNA): TGTGCCAGCAGTTTTTCAGGGTCCGAGCAGTACTTC.

The CDR3 region is CASSQGYRGGKGNQPQHF. The CDR3 DNA is TGTGCCAGCAGCCAAGGGTACAGGGGTGGAAAGGGCAATCAGCCCCAGCATTTT. The rearrangement links TRBV3-1 (or the pseudogene TRBV3-2) to TRBJ1-5; 7 bases are a match to TRBD1. The CDR3 is 18 amino acids. Germline V CDR1 and CDR2: LGHDT, YNNKEL (reference sequence). Losses at the gene ends were 1 base for V and 2 bases for J; bases not matched to a gene: 11.

The rearrangement joins TRBV3-1 (or the pseudogene TRBV3-2) to TRBJ2-2, with D perhaps matching TRBD2 (6 bases). V shed 5 bases and J shed 11 bases, with 15 bases lying between them. CDR3 size: 13 residues. Germline CDR1 is LGHDT and CDR2 is YNNKEL (reference sequence). CDR3 bases: TGTGCCAGCAGCTCGGCGGGGAACAGCGAGCTGTTTTTT. Encoded protein: CASSSAGNSELFF.

This clone was recorded only once. This chain connects TRBV20-1 to TRBJ2-1; D call uncertain. The CDR3 totals 11 residues. From germline, CDR1 is DFQATT and CDR2 SNEGSKA (reference sequence). The V and J ends lost 0 bases and 10 bases respectively, with 7 bases between them. CDR3 amino acids: CSARDYSEQFF. CDR3 DNA sequence: TGCAGTGCTAGAGACTACAGCGAGCAGTTCTTC.

The chain has TRBV24-1 and TRBJ2-2, with D perhaps TRBD2 (5 bases). CDR3 size: 13 residues. Germline lookup yields CDR1 KGHDR and CDR2 SFDVKD. V was shortened by 5 bases and J by 4 bases, with 7 bases between the two germline ends. CDR3 region: CATSAGTTGELFF. The CDR3 region has the DNA TGTGCCACCAGTGCGGGAACCACCGGGGAGCTGTTTTTT.

V and J are TRBV24-1 and TRBJ2-1; TRBD1 matches at 7 bases. The junction had 8 bases not matched to a gene; V was cut back by 4 bases and J by 0 bases. CDR1 is KGHDR, CDR2 SFDVKD, per germline. This CDR3 has 17 residues. CDR3 in amino acids: CATSDKTGDSSYNEQFF. CDR3 in DNA: TGTGCCACCAGTGACAAAACAGGGGACAGCTCCTACAATGAGCAGTTCTTC.

Only a few counts were recorded for this clone. The chain joins TRBV4-1 to TRBJ2-7; 10 bases line up with TRBD1. The CDR3 sequence is 17 residues long. Germline loops: CDR1 MGHRA, CDR2 YSYEKL. The V and J ends lost 3 bases and 0 bases, in that order; junction bases with no gene match: 8. The CDR3 protein is CASSQDRGTSSSYEQYF. CDR3 in DNA: TGCGCCAGCAGCCAGGACAGGGGGACTAGTAGCTCCTACGAGCAGTACTTC.

The chain is built from TRBV30 and TRBJ1-1, with D perhaps TRBD1 (5 bases). With 2 bases removed from V and 3 bases from J, the gap between germline ends came to 13 bases. The CDR3 has 14 residues. CDR1 is GTSNPN and CDR2 is SVGIG in the germline V gene (reference sequence). In nucleotides, the CDR3 is TGTGCCTGGAGTCAATGGGGCAGGGACACTGAAGCTTTCTTT. Encoded protein: CAWSQWGRDTEAFF.

This chain uses TRBV19 with TRBJ2-7, with D possibly TRBD1 on 5 matching bases. CDR1 LNHDA and CDR2 SQIVND come from the germline V gene (reference sequence). The CDR3 consists of 14 residues. Deletions cut 2 bases from V and 1 base from J, with 9 bases between. CDR3 region: CASSIMRQSYEQYF. In nucleotides, the CDR3 is TGTGCCAGTAGTATAATGCGACAGTCCTACGAGCAGTACTTC.